The 17 T cell receptor beta chains given below trace back to one sample, sequenced in a study of blood T cells in healthy people across ages. Combining a sample-barcoded 5' primer with a J-beta primer mix, a second PCR ran for roughly 7 to 11 cycles. One entry per CDR3 protein results from TCRdb running MiXCR on the 5' RACE reads. The table records about 780,000 distinct CDR3 sequences, less than 60% of them present only once. Sequencing was carried out using blood. The receptors derive from an elderly man in good health.

About this clonotype itself: A clone one base away is much larger, so this may be a read error. The J gene is TRBJ2-7, the V gene TRBV21-1; TRBD1 was called by the table and not checked on the DNA. TRBV21-1 is assigned pseudogene status. This CDR3 is 14 amino acids long. As DNA, the CDR3 is TGTGCCGGCAGCTCCCTGGACAGGATTCACGAGCAGTACTTC. It translates to CAGSSLDRIHEQYF.

J is TRBJ2-4 and V is TRBV12-3 or TRBV12-4, with 8 bases aligning to TRBD2. CDR3 size: 16 residues. The V gene end was trimmed by 7 bases and the J gene end by 2 bases; junction bases not matched to a gene: 10. The CDR3 region is CASNWAAGVSKNIQYF. The CDR3 bases are TGTGCCAGCAATTGGGCAGCGGGAGTATCCAAAAACATTCAGTACTTC.

V is TRBV28 and J is TRBJ1-3, with TRBD1 identical over 7 bases. The CDR3 runs to 15 residues. With V trimmed by 7 bases and J by 0 bases, 6 bases remained unmatched. The germline V gene has CDR1 MDHEN and CDR2 SYDVKM. Here the CDR3 reads CASNPTGNSGNTIYF. CDR3 DNA sequence: TGTGCCAGCAATCCGACAGGGAACTCTGGAAACACCATATATTTT.

The gene calls are TRBV29-1 and TRBJ2-7, with D perhaps being TRBD1 or TRBD2 (6 bases each). The V end lost 7 bases, the J end lost 2 bases, and 18 bases lay between the germline ends. This CDR3 has 14 amino acids. CDR1 is SQVTM, CDR2 ANQGSEA, per germline. The CDR3 DNA sequence: TGCAGCGCCGCGAGGGGGGCAGGGGCCTACGAGCAGTACTTC. This gives the protein CSAARGAGAYEQYF.

This clonotype was counted a few times. V gene TRBV5-1 combines with J gene TRBJ2-5; D is perhaps TRBD1 (6 bases). The V gene lost 3 bases and the J gene lost 0 bases, with 12 bases spanning the gap. The germline CDR1 and CDR2 sequences are SGHRS and YFSETQ. The CDR3 has 15 amino acids. CDR3 DNA sequence: TGCGCCAGCAGCTCTACAACAGGGTACCAAGAGACCCAGTACTTC. This translates into CASSSTTGYQETQYF.

The rearrangement links TRBV6-5 to TRBJ2-7, with 9 bases identical to TRBD1. The V segment lost 7 bases and the J segment 7 bases; nucleotides outside the gene matches: 8. This CDR3 comprises 13 residues. Germline CDR1 is MNHEY and CDR2 is SVGAGI. The CDR3 nucleotides read TGTGCCAGCAAACCGGGACAGGGCCGAGAGCAGTACTTC. As protein: CASKPGQGREQYF.

The chain carries TRBV6-5 and TRBJ2-4, with TRBD1 matching 9 bases. The CDR3 covers 13 residues. Germline CDR1 and CDR2: MNHEY and SVGAGI. The junction had 7 bases not matched to a gene; V was cut back by 10 bases and J by 6 bases. The CDR3 here is CATWDRDANIQYF. The CDR3 DNA follows: TGTGCCACGTGGGACAGGGACGCAAACATTCAGTACTTC.

This chain connects TRBV10-2 to TRBJ1-5; 9 positions match TRBD1. Germline trimming cut 3 bases from V and 0 bases from J; bases unmatched to any gene: 3. The germline V gene has CDR1 WSHSY and CDR2 SAAADI. This CDR3 has 16 residues. CDR3 amino acids: CASSDTGGYSNQPQHF. CDR3 DNA: TGCGCCAGCAGTGACACAGGGGGCTATAGCAATCAGCCCCAGCATTTT.

The gene calls are TRBV4-3 and TRBJ2-5, with 9 nucleotides matching TRBD2. V gave up 1 base and J gave up 11 bases; unmatched junction bases: 5. The CDR3 length is 13 residues. The germline gives CDR1 LGHNA, CDR2 YSLEER. This chain's CDR3 is CASSQAASGEQYF. CDR3 bases: TGCGCCAGCAGCCAAGCGGCTAGCGGGGAGCAGTACTTC.

The rearrangement links TRBV20-1 to TRBJ2-1, with 11 bases matching TRBD2. The J call is doubtful: the DNA matches TRBJ2-7 better. CDR1 DFQATT and CDR2 SNEGSKA come from the germline V gene (reference sequence). The CDR3 consists of 15 residues. The CDR3 DNA reads TGCAGTGCACAACAGACTAGCGGGACCTACAATGAGCAGTACTTC. It specifies CSAQQTSGTYNEQYF.

The chain links TRBV27 to TRBJ2-5; TRBD2 might be the D (5 bases). There are 15 residues in the CDR3. V was trimmed by 6 bases and J by 2 bases, leaving 16 bases between them. Germline CDR1 MNHEY, CDR2 SMNVEV (reference sequence). CDR3: CASSPWPRGQETQYF. As DNA, the CDR3 is TGTGCCAGCAGCCCCTGGCCCCGGGGACAAGAGACCCAGTACTTC.

A word on this clonotype: Being one base from a much bigger clone, this may be a read error. The rearrangement links TRBV15 to TRBJ2-1, with D possibly TRBD2 on 6 matching bases. There are 15 residues in the CDR3. Germline V gene data show CDR1 as LNHNV and CDR2 as YYDKDF (reference sequence). The ends were cut back, 1 base at V and 13 bases at J, with 20 bases in the middle. CDR3 sequence: CATSRGGTRKETQFF. CDR3 in DNA: TGTGCCACCAGCAGAGGCGGGACCCGGAAAGAGACCCAGTTCTTC.

This clonotype was seen at least ten times. The J gene is TRBJ2-3, the V gene TRBV12-3 or TRBV12-4; D gene uncertain. Trimming pared 3 bases from V and 5 bases from J, leaving 3 bases between. This CDR3 contains 11 residues. The CDR3 here is CASSFGDTQYF. CDR3 in DNA: TGTGCCAGCAGTTTTGGAGATACGCAGTATTTT.

Regarding this clonotype: A read error may explain this, as a much larger clone is one base away. The gene calls are TRBV3-1 and TRBJ2-5, with D perhaps matching TRBD1 or TRBD2 (5 bases each). The ends were cut back, 7 bases at V and 11 bases at J, with 23 bases in the middle. The CDR3 extends over 14 amino acids. Germline CDR1 and CDR2: LGHDT and YNNKEL (reference sequence). CDR3: CASTTRERKSMQYF. CDR3 DNA sequence: TGTGCCAGCACAACCAGGGAGCGGAAATCTATGCAGTACTTC.

The chain combines TRBV6-1 with TRBJ2-1; D is uncertain. V lost 0 bases and J lost 3, with 9 bases in between. Germline CDR1 and CDR2: MNHNS and SASEGT. The CDR3 runs to 15 residues. The CDR3 bases are TGTGCCAGCAGTGAAGCCTGGTCTCTCTACAATGAGCAGTTCTTC. Residues: CASSEAWSLYNEQFF.

The gene calls are TRBV11-2 and TRBJ1-5; D uncertain. CDR3 length: 14 residues. Germline lookup yields CDR1 SGHAT and CDR2 FQNNGV. The V gene lost 0 bases and the J gene lost 6 bases, with 9 bases spanning the gap. The chain's CDR3 is CASSLDQWGQPQHF. CDR3 sequence (DNA): TGTGCCAGCAGCTTAGATCAGTGGGGTCAGCCCCAGCATTTT.

Notes on this clonotype: Because it lacks the conserved phenylalanine or tryptophan at the end, this CDR3 is likely a read error. J is TRBJ2-1 and V is TRBV29-1; 9 positions match TRBD2. This CDR3 is 14 amino acids long. Per germline, CDR1 SQVTM and CDR2 ANQGSEA. The CDR3 sequence: CSVEGGRGYNEQFV. The CDR3 DNA reads as TGCAGCGTCGAAGGCGGGAGGGGTTACAATGAGCAGTTCGTC.